This T cell receptor (beta chain) was recovered during a study of lymphopenia after photon versus proton radiotherapy. Study-level findings and limits: Under photons, naive T cells and diversity fell while effector/memory populations rose.

Concerning this clone itself: Its antigen remains unknown.

The germline CDR1 and CDR2 sequences are SGHAT and FQNNGV. The CDR3 is 16 amino acids. V shed 5 bases and J 8 bases; nucleotides not matched to a gene: 11. Data came from immunoSEQ multiplex PCR; TCRdb stores just in-frame clones and leaves some out. The sample lists around 160,000 clones, about nine tenths occurring once. This TCR was recovered from a man aged 45-65 years with gastric cancer. The sequenced sample was peripheral blood, obtained from a patient treated with photon-based radiotherapy. The gene calls are TRBV11-2 and TRBJ1-4; 10 bases match TRBD1. The CDR3: CASSKGQGRGGEKLFF. The CDR3 nucleotides are TGTGCCAGCAGCAAGGGACAGGGGAGAGGTGGCGAAAAACTGTTTTTT.